This is a list of T cell receptor beta chains from one sample in a study of T cell responses to AZD1222 COVID-19 vaccine. Produced via immunoSEQ multiplex PCR; TCRdb's table is partial and in-frame only. The sample yields 250,000 to 300,000 clones, approximately 94% seen once. Material: peripheral blood, obtained 28 days after the second AZD1222 dose. These receptors were collected from an adult who received the AZD1222 COVID-19 vaccine. Each CDR3 is given with its conserved first and last residue. Each record gives: clone size, D gene, V gene, J gene, CDR3 DNA, CDR3 protein. A D gene is named only where the DNA matches it firmly. Not all rows give a size; the values are once, few, many and, for expanded clones, a class.

>.|TRBD2|TRBV5-4|TRBJ2-1
TGTGCCAGCAGCTCTAGCGGGAGGTGGTATGAGCAGTTCTTC
CASSSSGRWYEQFF
>.|TRBD2|TRBV27|TRBJ2-1
TGTGCCAGCAGTGCCTTATGGACTAGCGGGAGGAATGAGCAGTTCTTC
CASSALWTSGRNEQFF
>.|TRBD2|TRBV5-1|TRBJ2-7
TGCGCCAGCAGCTTGGTACTAGCGGGGGTCTACGAGCAGTACTTC
CASSLVLAGVYEQYF
>.|TRBD1|TRBV4-2|TRBJ1-6
TGTGCCAGCAGCCTAGGGACAGGCAATAATTCACCCCTCCACTTT
CASSLGTGNNSPLHF
>once|.|TRBV7-2|TRBJ1-2
TGTGCCAGCAGCTCCCAAGTTGGTGGGCGAGTAGATGGCTACACCTTC
CASSSQVGGRVDGYTF
>.|.|TRBV7-2|TRBJ1-3
TGTGCCAGCAGCTTAGGGGACTCTGGAAACACCATATATTTT
CASSLGDSGNTIYF
>.|TRBD1|TRBV6-5|TRBJ2-1
TGTGCCAGCAGTTACTCCACAGGACAGGGGTACAATGAGCAGTTCTTC
CASSYSTGQGYNEQFF
>.|.|TRBV18|TRBJ1-1
TGTGCCAGCTCACGGGGGGGAGAAACTGAAGCTTTCTTT
CASSRGGETEAFF
>.|.|TRBV11-2|TRBJ2-1
TGTGCCAGCAGCCCAGCATCCGGCCAGTTCTTC
CASSPASGQFF
>.|.|TRBV2|TRBJ2-5
TGTGCCAGCAGTGAAACTGATCTCCAAGAGACCCAGTACTTC
CASSETDLQETQYF
>.|.|TRBV25-1|TRBJ1-6
TGTGCCAGCAGTGAGACCGGGACGAGGAATTCACCCCTCCACTTT
CASSETGTRNSPLHF
>.|.|TRBV7-2|TRBJ2-4
TGTGCCAGCAGCTTGGTAAACATTCAGTACTTC
CASSLVNIQYF
>.|.|TRBV30|TRBJ1-1
TGTGCCTGGAGTGTGTTCCAGGGCGGTGGGAACACTGAAGCTTTCTTT
CAWSVFQGGGNTEAFF
>.|.|TRBV2|TRBJ2-7
TGTGCCAGCAGAGCCGACAGCGGCTACGAGCAGTACTTC
CASRADSGYEQYF
>.|TRBD2|TRBV5-1|TRBJ2-5
TGCGCCAGCAGCGGAAGACTAGCGGGAGCGGAGACCCAGTACTTC
CASSGRLAGAETQYF
>.|.|TRBV13|TRBJ2-3
TGTGCCAGCAGCTCCATCCTGGGTAGTGTGGCAGATACGCAGTATTTT
CASSSILGSVADTQYF
>.|TRBD2|TRBV7-3|TRBJ2-2
TGTGCCAGCAGCTTAATCCCTAGCGGGAGTCAATCCGGGGAGCTGTTTTTT
CASSLIPSGSQSGELFF
>.|.|TRBV3-1/TRBV3-2|TRBJ2-7
TGTGCCAGCAGCCAAGGTGGCTACGAGGCCTACGAGCAGTACTTC
CASSQGGYEAYEQYF
>.|.|TRBV10-3|TRBJ1-3
TGTGCCATCAGTGAGCAAAGGGGAAGAAGAAACACCATATATTTT
CAISEQRGRRNTIYF
>once|TRBD2|TRBV28|TRBJ2-1
TGTGCCAGCAGTGCCCTACTACGAGCGGGAGCTTATGAGCAGTTCTTC
CASSALLRAGAYEQFF
>.|.|TRBV29-1|TRBJ1-4
TGCAGCGTGGGTGGGGGGACTGGTAATGAAAAACTGTTTTTT
CSVGGGTGNEKLFF
>.|TRBD1|TRBV15|TRBJ1-3
TGTGCCACCAGCAGGAGCCCAGGGGGCCTCAGTGGAAACACCATATATTTT
CATSRSPGGLSGNTIYF
>.|.|TRBV5-8|TRBJ1-1
TGTGCCAGCAGCCACGGGGGTGAAGCTTTCTTT
CASSHGGEAFF
>.|TRBD1|TRBV18|TRBJ2-2
TGTGCCAGCTCACTAAGGACAGGGGCGGACACCGGGGAGCTGTTTTTT
CASSLRTGADTGELFF
>.|.|TRBV7-9|TRBJ2-6
TGTGCCAGCAGCTTTAGCTGGGCCTCTGGGGCCAACGTCCTGACTTTC
CASSFSWASGANVLTF